One and the same sample provided the 28 T cell receptor beta chains below, sequenced in a study of T cells in Graves' hyperthyroidism and ophthalmopathy (dated by TCRdb to the late 2010s). Receptors were amplified or captured by multiplex PCR. Sequencing took place on an Illumina HiSeq 2000. Amplification of TCR beta CDR3 regions was carried out from RNA transcripts. A first-round RT-PCR of the TCR CDR3 used the HTBI primer set with the Qiagen OneStep RT-PCR kit. TCRdb's own reprocessing of the public reads used fastp at Q25 and MiXCR and kept productive beta chains. Rows with one shared CDR3 protein collapse into an entry with the most common genes and DNA. For this sample there are under 400,000 distinct CDR3 sequences; 15% to 18% appear just once. The ten biggest clones cover 28% of the sample. The sample was blood. The receptors here all came from a woman aged 18-29 years with Graves' hyperthyroidism that later progressed to Graves' ophthalmopathy.

Ten or more counts support this clonotype. J is TRBJ1-2 and V is TRBV11-2, with 7 bases identical to TRBD1. The CDR3 extends over 17 amino acids. Germline loops: CDR1 SGHAT, CDR2 FQNNGV. V trimming: 2 bases; J trimming: 3 bases; junction bases outside the gene matches: 12. The CDR3 DNA reads as TGTGCCAGCAGCTTAACCGATACAGGGGCGGCTTACTATGGCTACACCTTC. It is translated as CASSLTDTGAAYYGYTF.

The chain couples TRBV20-1 to TRBJ1-5; D ambiguous. Trimming took 6 bases from V and 0 from J, leaving 12 bases between them. Germline loops: CDR1 DFQATT, CDR2 SNEGSKA (reference sequence). The CDR3 consists of 14 residues. In nucleotides, the CDR3 is TGCAGTGCCCGGGGAGATTATAGCAATCAGCCCCAGCATTTT. It is translated as CSARGDYSNQPQHF.

This clonotype has ten or more counts. The J gene is TRBJ2-1, the V gene TRBV7-6, with a weak D call TRBD1 (6 bases). The V gene's germline CDR1 is SGHVS and CDR2 FNYEAQ. Trimming shortened V by 1 base and J by 8 bases, and 21 bases separated the two germline ends. The CDR3 sequence is 17 residues long. The CDR3 loop reads CASSLVSPAGDRDEQFF. CDR3 bases: TGTGCCAGCAGCTTAGTTTCCCCGGCAGGGGATCGGGATGAGCAGTTCTTC.

This clonotype appeared a few times. The chain recombines TRBV30 with TRBJ2-2; maybe TRBD1 (5 bases). The germline CDR1 and CDR2 sequences are GTSNPN and SVGIG (reference sequence). Trimming shortened V by 2 bases and J by 5 bases, and 15 bases separated the two germline ends. The CDR3 is made up of 15 amino acids. CDR3 sequence reads: CAWSRGRSFTGELFF. CDR3 coding DNA: TGTGCCTGGAGTAGGGGTCGCAGTTTTACCGGGGAGCTGTTTTTT.

This clonotype has a handful of counts. The chain links TRBV20-1 to TRBJ2-3, with D perhaps matching TRBD1 (6 bases). Germline values: CDR1 DFQATT, CDR2 SNEGSKA (reference sequence). This CDR3 has 16 residues. V lost 6 bases, J lost 0 bases, and 19 bases lay in between. CDR3 nucleotides: TGCAGTGCCAGCAACCCGCGGACAGCTAGCACAGATACGCAGTATTTT. Its translation: CSASNPRTASTDTQYF.

This chain connects TRBV5-1 to TRBJ2-7; weak D call: TRBD2 (6 bases). Germline V gene sequence: CDR1 SGHRS, CDR2 YFSETQ. Trimming took 4 bases from V and 4 from J, leaving 18 bases between them. This CDR3 contains 15 residues. The CDR3 coding sequence is TGCGCCAGCAGCCCGGGGGTGGATACTAGGTACGAGCAGTACTTC. This gives the protein CASSPGVDTRYEQYF.

Concerning this clonotype: Possible read error: a much larger clone is one base away. V usage is TRBV27 and J usage is TRBJ2-3; D unresolved. The germline V gene encodes CDR1 MNHEY and CDR2 SMNVEV (reference sequence). V was clipped by 5 bases and J by 4 bases, with 7 bases between them. This CDR3 contains 12 residues. The CDR3 coding sequence is TGTGCCAGCAGTCCCGTGCCAGATACGCAGTATTTT. As protein: CASSPVPDTQYF.

This clonotype was detected only a few times. J is TRBJ1-1 and V is TRBV9; possible D gene TRBD1, 5 bases. V was shortened by 2 bases and J by 4 bases, with 9 bases between the two germline ends. The CDR3 is 13 residues long. Germline loops: CDR1 SGDLS, CDR2 YYNGEE. The CDR3 DNA sequence: TGTGCCAGCAGCGTTCTTGGGGGCACTGAAGCTTTCTTT. Its protein product is CASSVLGGTEAFF.

The J gene is TRBJ1-3, the V gene TRBV5-1; 8 nucleotides line up with TRBD1. CDR3 length: 18 residues. V shed 4 bases, J shed 1 base, and the junction held 13 bases outside the gene matches. The V gene's germline CDR1 is SGHRS and CDR2 YFSETQ. The CDR3 nucleotides read TGCGCCAGCAGCCACCAACAGGGCCAGGGGGCTTCTGGAAACACCATATATTTT. This encodes CASSHQQGQGASGNTIYF.

This clonotype occurred many times. The V gene is TRBV3-1, the J gene TRBJ2-2, with 13 bases fitting TRBD2. Trimming removed 3 bases from V and 7 bases from J; junction bases left unmatched: 2. This CDR3 contains 15 residues. The germline V gene has CDR1 LGHDT and CDR2 YNNKEL (reference sequence). CDR3 nucleotide sequence: TGTGCCAGCAGCCAGACTAGCGGGGGGAGCGGGGAGCTGTTTTTT. Encoded protein: CASSQTSGGSGELFF.

This sequence joins TRBV20-1 and TRBJ2-7, with D unclear. Germline V gene lookup returns CDR1 DFQATT and CDR2 SNEGSKA (reference sequence). With 4 bases removed from V and 1 base from J, the gap between germline ends came to 14 bases. The CDR3 runs to 14 residues. As DNA, the CDR3 is TGCAGTGCTACATCCTATGGAAGTTCCTACGAGCAGTACTTC. This sequence encodes CSATSYGSSYEQYF.

This clonotype was counted at least ten times. The CDR3 DNA follows: TGTGCCAGCAGCATCCGACTAGCTACAAACCGAGATGAGCAGTTCTTC. Protein product: CASSIRLATNRDEQFF. The chain uses TRBV5-6 and TRBJ2-1; 7 bases line up with TRBD2. Per the germline V gene, CDR1 is SGHDT and CDR2 is YYEEEE. This CDR3 is 16 amino acids long. The V and J ends lost 4 bases and 8 bases, in that order; junction bases with no gene match: 15.

The chain couples TRBV4-1 to TRBJ2-3; D uncertain. The CDR3 spans 16 residues. Deletions cut 1 base from V and 1 base from J, with 12 bases between. CDR1 and CDR2 from the germline V gene are MGHRA and YSYEKL. CDR3 residues: CASSQVWGGGTDTQYF. The DNA of the CDR3 is TGCGCCAGCAGCCAAGTTTGGGGTGGGGGCACAGATACGCAGTATTTT.

Many counts were recorded for this clonotype. This chain uses TRBV11-2 with TRBJ1-1; D is unresolved. The CDR3 length is 11 residues. The germline V and J ends were trimmed by 3 bases and 8 bases, with 7 bases remaining between them. Germline V gene data show CDR1 as SGHAT and CDR2 as FQNNGV. The CDR3 region has the DNA TGTGCCAGCAGCTTCATGGCCGAAGCTTTCTTT. Protein sequence: CASSFMAEAFF.

This clonotype was counted ten times or more. The gene calls are TRBV27 and TRBJ2-7; 9 nucleotides agree with TRBD1. The germline V gene encodes CDR1 MNHEY and CDR2 SMNVEV (reference sequence). The CDR3 loop spans 15 amino acids. The J segment lost 2 bases and the V segment lost 2 bases, leaving 4 bases of the junction unmatched. CDR3 protein: CASSLQGQGPYEQYF. The CDR3 nucleotides are TGTGCCAGCAGTTTACAGGGACAGGGTCCCTACGAGCAGTACTTC.

This clonotype has a count of ten or more. The V and J genes are TRBV20-1 and TRBJ2-7, with TRBD2 matching 13 bases. CDR1 and CDR2 from the germline V gene are DFQATT and SNEGSKA (reference sequence). V lost 6 bases and J lost 6; bases outside the gene matches: 11. This CDR3 spans 15 amino acids. The CDR3 nucleotides read TGCAGTGCCACTCAACTCAGACTAGCGGGAGGCGAGCAGTACTTC. Its translation: CSATQLRLAGGEQYF.

This clonotype was counted only a few times. The chain employs TRBV5-1 and TRBJ2-6, with a possible D match to TRBD2 (5 bases). Germline-derived CDR1 and CDR2 are SGHRS and YFSETQ. V was clipped by 0 bases and J by 0 bases, with 10 bases between them. There are 17 residues in the CDR3. The CDR3 DNA is TGCGCCAGCAGCTTGGTGCAAGGGAGCTCTGGGGCCAACGTCCTGACTTTC. It specifies CASSLVQGSSGANVLTF.

V is TRBV28 and J is TRBJ1-5; tentatively, D is TRBD1 (5 bases). The V end lost 6 bases, the J end lost 4 bases, and 16 bases lay between the germline ends. The CDR3 is made up of 15 amino acids. Looked up from germline, CDR1 is MDHEN and CDR2 is SYDVKM. CDR3 amino acids: CASRGLGPRNQPQHF. The CDR3 DNA reads as TGTGCCAGCAGGGGACTGGGTCCCCGAAATCAGCCCCAGCATTTT.

This clonotype appeared a few times. At one end, the junction sequence differs from germline, possibly due to a read error. The chain combines TRBV15 with TRBJ2-7; D is possibly TRBD1 or TRBD2 (5 bases each). This CDR3 spans 14 amino acids. Per the germline V gene, CDR1 is LNHNV and CDR2 is YYDKDF (reference sequence). CDR3 in amino acids: CATSGEGRRYEQYF. The CDR3 DNA reads as TGTGCCACCAGCGGAGAGGGGCGCCGGTACGAGCAGTACTTC. The variable domain in full, completed from reference TRBV15 and TRBJ2-7, reads DAMVIQNPRYQVTQFGKPVTLSCSQTLNHNVMYWYQQKSSQAPKLLFHYYDKDFNNEADTPDNFQSRRPNTSFCFLDIRSPGLGDTAMYLCATSGEGRRYEQYFGPGTRLTVT.

This clonotype was picked up many times. This rearrangement joins TRBV27 to TRBJ2-7, with D possibly being TRBD2 (6 bases). The CDR3 is 15 residues long. Trimming took off 8 bases at V and 3 bases at J, with 20 bases between the two ends. Germline V lookup: CDR1 MNHEY, CDR2 SMNVEV (reference sequence). As DNA, the CDR3 is TGTGCCAGCGGGCCTCCGGGGACTCCCGGCTACGAGCAGTACTTC. Translating it yields CASGPPGTPGYEQYF.

This clonotype was observed a few times. The CDR3 loop is CASRWGQGGEKLFF. The CDR3 bases are TGTGCCAGCAGGTGGGGTCAAGGGGGTGAAAAACTGTTTTTT. The chain links TRBV28 to TRBJ1-4; a possible D gene is TRBD1 (6 bases). There are 14 residues in the CDR3. CDR1 is MDHEN, CDR2 SYDVKM, per germline. Trimming cost V 6 bases and J 7 bases, with 15 bases left between them.

This clonotype has a count of ten or more. The chain employs TRBV20-1 and TRBJ2-5, with 9 bases aligning to TRBD2. The CDR3 contains 14 residues. Losses at the gene ends were 6 bases for V and 0 bases for J; bases not matched to a gene: 5. Germline V gene sequence: CDR1 DFQATT, CDR2 SNEGSKA (reference sequence). Written as DNA, the CDR3 is TGCAGTGCCCTAGCGGGAAGCTACCAAGAGACCCAGTACTTC. This translates into CSALAGSYQETQYF.

This clonotype has at least ten counts. V is TRBV12-3 or TRBV12-4 and J is TRBJ1-6; 8 bases are a match to TRBD1. J was trimmed by 8 bases and V by 6 bases; bases with no gene match: 3. CDR3 size: 13 residues. CDR3 sequence: CASRGQDYSPLHF. CDR3 nucleotide sequence: TGTGCCAGCAGGGGACAGGACTATTCACCCCTCCACTTT.

This clonotype was observed a handful of times. This sequence joins TRBV15 and TRBJ2-7, with TRBD2 matching 8 bases. The CDR3 is 15 residues long. Germline lookup yields CDR1 LNHNV and CDR2 YYDKDF (reference sequence). V shed 1 base, J shed 0 bases, and the junction held 2 bases outside the gene matches. The CDR3, as DNA: TGTGCCACCAGCAGAGTGGCGGGAGGCTCCTACGAGCAGTACTTC. It translates to CATSRVAGGSYEQYF.

At least ten counts were recorded for this clonotype. This rearrangement joins TRBV27 to TRBJ1-1; 7 bases match TRBD1. The CDR3 has 14 residues. From germline, CDR1 is MNHEY and CDR2 SMNVEV (reference sequence). V lost 6 bases to trimming and J lost 6 bases; unmatched junction nucleotides: 10. CDR3 loop: CASSLQGQGAEAFF. The CDR3 DNA reads as TGTGCCAGCAGCTTACAGGGGCAGGGAGCTGAAGCTTTCTTT.

This clonotype was observed a few times. The chain links TRBV11-2 to TRBJ1-3; tentatively, D is TRBD1 (5 bases). Germline loops: CDR1 SGHAT, CDR2 FQNNGV. The CDR3 loop spans 17 amino acids. The V and J ends lost 6 bases and 0 bases respectively, with 18 bases between them. CDR3: CASSSLGRNDSGNTIYF. The CDR3 bases are TGTGCCAGCAGTTCCCTGGGACGGAACGACTCTGGAAACACCATATATTTT.

This clonotype came up a few times. The CDR3 coding sequence is TGCGCCAGCAGCCATATTCCTAGCGGGAGGGACAATGAGCAGTTCTTC. This encodes CASSHIPSGRDNEQFF. The chain links TRBV4-3 to TRBJ2-1, with 12 positions matching TRBD2. Germline CDR1 reads LGHNA; CDR2 reads YSLEER. The CDR3 is 16 residues long. V lost 3 bases to trimming and J lost 5 bases; unmatched junction nucleotides: 5.

The gene calls are TRBV11-2 and TRBJ1-6; maybe TRBD1 (5 bases). Deletions cut 1 base from V and 7 bases from J, with 11 bases between. This CDR3 region has 15 residues. CDR1 is SGHAT and CDR2 is FQNNGV in the germline V gene. The chain's CDR3 is CASSLVGVPNSPLHF. DNA of the CDR3: TGTGCCAGCAGCTTAGTGGGGGTCCCAAATTCACCCCTCCACTTT.